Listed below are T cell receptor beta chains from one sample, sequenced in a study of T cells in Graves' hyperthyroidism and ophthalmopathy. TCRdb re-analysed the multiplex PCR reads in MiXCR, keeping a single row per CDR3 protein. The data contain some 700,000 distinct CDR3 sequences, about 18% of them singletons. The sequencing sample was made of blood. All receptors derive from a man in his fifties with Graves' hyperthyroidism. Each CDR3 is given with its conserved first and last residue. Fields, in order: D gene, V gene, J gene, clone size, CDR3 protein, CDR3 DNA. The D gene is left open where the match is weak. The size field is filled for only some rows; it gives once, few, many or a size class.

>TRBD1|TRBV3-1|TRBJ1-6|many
CASSQVPGQGDSPLHF
TGTGCCAGCAGCCAAGTTCCGGGACAGGGGGATTCACCCCTCCACTTT
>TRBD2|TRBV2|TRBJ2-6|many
CASRLAVASGANVLTF
TGTGCCAGCCGGCTAGCGGTAGCTTCTGGGGCCAACGTCCTGACTTTC
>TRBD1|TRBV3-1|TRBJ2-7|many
CASSQLPPGTEHYEQYF
TGTGCCAGCAGCCAACTGCCGCCCGGGACAGAACACTACGAGCAGTACTTC
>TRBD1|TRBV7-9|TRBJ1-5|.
CASSSGTGERRPQHF
TGTGCCAGCAGCTCCGGGACAGGGGAGCGCCGGCCCCAGCATTTT
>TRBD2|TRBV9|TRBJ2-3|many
CASSVPSGESTDTQYF
TGTGCCAGCAGCGTCCCTAGCGGGGAAAGCACAGATACGCAGTATTTT
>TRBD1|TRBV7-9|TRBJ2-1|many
CASSFRLRTGIEDEQFF
TGTGCCAGCAGCTTTCGCCTAAGGACAGGGATTGAAGATGAGCAGTTCTTC
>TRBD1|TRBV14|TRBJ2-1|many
CASSQLQGAIEQFF
TGTGCCAGCAGCCAACTTCAGGGGGCGATTGAGCAGTTCTTC
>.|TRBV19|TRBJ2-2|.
CATQWALNTGELFF
TGTGCCACCCAATGGGCTTTGAACACCGGGGAGCTGTTTTTT
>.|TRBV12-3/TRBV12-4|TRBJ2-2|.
CASTGRTLNTGELFF
TGTGCCAGCACCGGACGGACACTGAACACCGGGGAGCTGTTTTTT
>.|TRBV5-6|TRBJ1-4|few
CASSLLGGNEKLFF
TGTGCCAGCAGCTTGCTAGGGGGAAATGAAAAACTGTTTTTT
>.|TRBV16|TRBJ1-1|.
CASSQRWGANTEAFF
TGTGCCAGCAGCCAACGTTGGGGGGCGAACACTGAAGCTTTCTTT
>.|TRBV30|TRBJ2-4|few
CAWSSPGRKKNIQYF
TGTGCCTGGAGTTCCCCGGGACGGAAAAAAAACATTCAGTACTTC
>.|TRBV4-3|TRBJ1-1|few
CASSSSGGLNTEAFF
TGCGCCAGCAGCTCCTCCGGAGGGTTGAACACTGAAGCTTTCTTT
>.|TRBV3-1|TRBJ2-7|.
CASSHGRGNRRTNEQYF
TGTGCCAGCAGCCACGGTCGGGGGAACAGGAGGACAAACGAGCAGTACTTC
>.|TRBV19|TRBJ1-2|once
CASSIGQFGQSGYTF
TGTGCCAGTAGTATTGGACAGTTCGGGCAATCTGGCTACACCTTC
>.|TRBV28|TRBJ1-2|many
CASMKGSINYGYTF
TGTGCCAGCATGAAGGGATCTATTAACTATGGCTACACCTTC
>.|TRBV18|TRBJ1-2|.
CASSPRTADGYTF
TGTGCCAGCTCACCACGGACAGCAGATGGCTACACCTTC